This entry features one T cell receptor beta chain sequence. The germline V gene has CDR1 SGHRS and CDR2 YFSETQ. The CDR3 is made up of 14 amino acids. V was shortened by 0 bases and J by 4 bases, with 10 bases between the two germline ends. PCR primers comprised 60 Vbeta and 13 Jbeta primers. The protocol was immunoSEQ multiplex PCR, while the TCRdb copy is restricted to in-frame clones and leaves out a portion. The data show 40,000 or so clones, and the top ten clones hold roughly 1.4%. The data stem from a study of cytomegalovirus exposure and HLA in healthy donors. The rearrangement links TRBV5-1 to TRBJ2-5; TRBD2 is a possible D gene (7 bases). The source material was PBMCs. The sequence was obtained from a young man in good health and CMV-seronegative. CDR3 in amino acids: CASSLVGGAETQYF. CDR3 nucleotide sequence: TGCGCCAGCAGCTTGGTTGGGGGGGCAGAGACCCAGTACTTC.